Below, 19 T cell receptor beta chains from the same sample are listed, as sequenced in a study of blood T cell repertoires in COVID-19. The method was immunoSEQ multiplex PCR; TCRdb's version includes in-frame clones alone and lacks a portion of them. This sample yields under 250,000 clones, of which around 81% are seen a single time; about 8.9% belongs to the top ten. Sequencing input: PBMCs or T cells enriched from blood (not recorded which). The receptor source for this set is a woman aged 45-65 years with acute COVID-19.

This rearrangement joins TRBV19 to TRBJ1-5, with D possibly matching TRBD1 (5 bases). The CDR3 extends over 15 amino acids. Trimming removed 3 bases from V and 0 bases from J, with 9 bases in between. Germline CDR1 is LNHDA and CDR2 is SQIVND (reference sequence). DNA of the CDR3: TGTGCCAGTAGTATGACAGCAAATAGCAATCAGCCCCAGCATTTT. This translates into CASSMTANSNQPQHF.

In DNA form, the CDR3 reads TGTGCCAGCAGCTTAGGACAGGGGGCGGCCTACGAGCAGTACTTC. Its protein is CASSLGQGAAYEQYF. This chain uses TRBV7-2 with TRBJ2-7; the match to TRBD1 covers 10 bases. Germline CDR1 reads SGHTA; CDR2 reads FQGNSA. CDR3 length equals 15 residues. J gave up 2 bases and V 1 base, and 2 bases lay outside the gene matches.

V usage is TRBV5-1 and J usage is TRBJ1-1; D not resolved. V dropped 0 bases and J dropped 1 base, with 7 bases sitting between them. CDR1 SGHRS and CDR2 YFSETQ come from the germline V gene. The CDR3 consists of 14 residues. CDR3 in amino acids: CASSLVGQNTEAFF. CDR3 in DNA: TGCGCCAGCAGCTTGGTTGGGCAGAACACTGAAGCTTTCTTT. Variable domain in full (rest from reference TRBV5-1 and TRBJ1-1): KAGVTQTPRYLIKTRGQQVTLSCSPISGHRSVSWYQQTPGQGLQFLFEYFSETQRNKGNFPGRFSGRQFSNSRSEMNVSTLELGDSALYLCASSLVGQNTEAFFGQGTRLTVV.

The V call is TRBV2, the J call TRBJ2-7; perhaps TRBD1 as D (6 bases). There are 12 residues in the CDR3. Trimming stripped 5 bases from V and 7 bases from J, with 12 bases between. The germline V gene encodes CDR1 SNHLY and CDR2 FYNNEI. CDR3 residues: CASSQQGTEQYF. The CDR3 bases are TGTGCCAGCAGTCAACAGGGTACAGAGCAGTACTTC.

This sequence joins TRBV11-3 and TRBJ2-7, with a tentative D call TRBD2 (8 bases). CDR1 is SGHNT, CDR2 YENEEA, per germline. V lost 3 bases, J lost 4 bases, and 19 bases lay in between. This CDR3 comprises 16 residues. This CDR3 reads CASSFSGAQGNYEQYF. The CDR3 DNA follows: TGTGCCAGCAGCTTTAGCGGGGCACAGGGGAATTACGAGCAGTACTTC.

This chain uses TRBV5-1 with TRBJ2-5, with D maybe TRBD2 (5 bases). Trimming removed 4 bases from V and 0 bases from J, with 10 bases in between. The CDR3 totals 14 residues. CDR1 SGHRS and CDR2 YFSETQ come from the germline V gene. The CDR3 coding sequence is TGCGCCAGCAGCGCACGAGGGTACCAAGAGACCCAGTACTTC. Its protein product is CASSARGYQETQYF.

The J gene is TRBJ2-6, the V gene TRBV7-3; a possible D gene is TRBD1 (5 bases). The CDR3 consists of 15 residues. Germline V gene sequence: CDR1 SGHTA, CDR2 FQGTGA. Between the trimmed V and J ends, which lost 5 bases and 1 base, there was a span of 9 bases. The CDR3 bases are TGTGCCAGCAGCCGACAGTCGTCTGGGGCCAACGTCCTGACTTTC. Its translation is CASSRQSSGANVLTF. The full variable domain, its missing parts supplied by reference TRBV7-3 and TRBJ2-6, is GAGVSQTPSNKVTEKGKYVELRCDPISGHTALYWYRQSLGQGPEFLIYFQGTGAADDSGLPNDRFFAVRPEGSVSTLKIQRTERGDSAVYLCASSRQSSGANVLTFGAGSRLTVL.

This clone was seen a single time. This chain uses TRBV27 with TRBJ2-3; TRBD1 is a possible D gene (6 bases). Germline values: CDR1 MNHEY, CDR2 SMNVEV (reference sequence). CDR3 length equals 16 residues. Trimming took 7 bases from V and 1 from J, leaving 18 bases between them. The CDR3 reads CASKGGRGWGTDTQYF. CDR3 bases: TGTGCCAGCAAAGGTGGCAGGGGTTGGGGCACAGATACGCAGTATTTT.

The rearrangement joins TRBV2 to TRBJ2-2; D gene uncertain. Germline CDR1 SNHLY, CDR2 FYNNEI. The ends were cut back, 5 bases at V and 4 bases at J, with 17 bases in the middle. CDR3 size: 16 residues. The CDR3 is CASSLVSPGVTGELFF. The CDR3 DNA follows: TGTGCCAGCAGTCTGGTCTCTCCCGGAGTCACCGGGGAGCTGTTTTTT. Looking up the rest from reference TRBV2 and TRBJ2-2 gives the full variable domain: EPEVTQTPSHQVTQMGQEVILRCVPISNHLYFYWYRQILGQKVEFLVSFYNNEISEKSEIFDDQFSVERPDGSNFTLKIRSTKLEDSAMYFCASSLVSPGVTGELFFGEGSRLTVL.

The V call is TRBV28, the J call TRBJ2-7; 9 positions match TRBD1. In germline, CDR1 is MDHEN, CDR2 SYDVKM. The CDR3 is 15 amino acids. The J segment lost 3 bases and the V segment lost 6 bases, leaving 9 bases of the junction unmatched. The CDR3 DNA is TGTGCCAGCAGGTCGGACAGGGGAGTTGGCTACGAGCAGTACTTC. Amino acids: CASRSDRGVGYEQYF.

The chain joins TRBV7-6 to TRBJ2-1; D perhaps matches TRBD2 (5 bases). The length of the CDR3 is 15 residues. The germline V gene has CDR1 SGHVS and CDR2 FNYEAQ. Trimming took 5 bases from V and 8 from J, leaving 19 bases between them. The CDR3 reads CASSLTEGRSYEQFF. The CDR3 DNA is TGTGCCAGCAGCCTAACAGAGGGAAGATCTTATGAGCAGTTCTTC.

This clone was observed a single time. This sequence joins TRBV28 and TRBJ2-7; 9 nucleotides agree with TRBD1. Germline V lookup: CDR1 MDHEN, CDR2 SYDVKM. CDR3 length: 16 residues. Germline trimming cut 7 bases from V and 1 base from J; bases unmatched to any gene: 11. CDR3 sequence: CASTASTGTGSYEQYF. CDR3 bases: TGTGCCAGCACCGCATCCACCGGGACAGGGTCCTACGAGCAGTACTTC.

This clone was detected only once. The chain links TRBV18 to TRBJ2-7; 10 bases fit TRBD1. This CDR3 region has 13 residues. Germline CDR1 is KGHSH and CDR2 is LQKENI. J was trimmed by 9 bases and V by 2 bases; bases with no gene match: 4. This CDR3 reads CASSPGTGEGQYF. CDR3 bases: TGTGCCAGCTCACCAGGGACAGGGGAAGGGCAGTACTTC.

The rearrangement links TRBV18 to TRBJ1-3, with a weak D call TRBD1 (6 bases). Germline-derived CDR1 and CDR2 are KGHSH and LQKENI. This CDR3 is built from 17 residues. Between the trimmed V and J ends, which lost 5 bases and 0 bases, there was a span of 17 bases. The CDR3 protein is CASSELTGPSSGNTIYF. CDR3 nucleotide sequence: TGTGCCAGCTCAGAATTAACAGGGCCAAGCTCTGGAAACACCATATATTTT.

J is TRBJ1-5 and V is TRBV28; no clear D gene. There are 11 residues in the CDR3. Trimming took off 2 bases at V and 11 bases at J, with 7 bases between the two ends. Germline V CDR1 and CDR2: MDHEN, SYDVKM. The CDR3 nucleotides are TGTGCCAGCAGTTTAGGCCTGTCCCAGCATTTT. It translates to CASSLGLSQHF.

This clone was observed once. V usage is TRBV28 and J usage is TRBJ2-1; TRBD1 aligns across 7 bases. CDR1 is MDHEN, CDR2 SYDVKM, per germline. The CDR3 has 14 amino acids. Trimming took 5 bases from V and 4 from J; bases not matched to a gene: 5. Here the CDR3 reads CASSPGQLYNEQFF. As DNA, the CDR3 is TGTGCCAGCAGTCCGGGACAGCTATACAATGAGCAGTTCTTC.

The V gene is TRBV6-5, the J gene TRBJ2-2, with D possibly TRBD1 on 5 matching bases. Between the trimmed V and J ends, which lost 10 bases and 3 bases, there was a span of 9 bases. Germline values: CDR1 MNHEY, CDR2 SVGAGI. The CDR3 covers 12 residues. The CDR3 DNA follows: TGTGCCATCCGACAGCACACCGGGGAGCTGTTTTTT. Protein: CAIRQHTGELFF.

The V gene is TRBV6-4, the J gene TRBJ1-5; 8 bases agree with TRBD1. Germline V lookup: CDR1 MRHNA, CDR2 SNTAGT. The CDR3 covers 18 residues. With 5 bases clipped from V and 0 bases from J, the junction kept 12 bases outside the gene matches. CDR3 protein: CASSISSGTGGSNQPQHF. CDR3 sequence (DNA): TGTGCCAGCAGTATCTCTTCGGGTACAGGGGGTAGCAATCAGCCCCAGCATTTT.

The table lists this clone with a few counts. The rearrangement links TRBV27 to TRBJ2-1, with TRBD2 matching over 11 bases. Germline values: CDR1 MNHEY, CDR2 SMNVEV (reference sequence). This CDR3 contains 15 residues. After removal of 7 bases from V and 6 bases from J, the junction contained 8 bases not matched to a gene. CDR3 sequence reads: CASIDSGRAVNEQFF. The DNA of the CDR3 is TGTGCCAGCATAGATAGCGGGAGGGCCGTCAATGAGCAGTTCTTC.